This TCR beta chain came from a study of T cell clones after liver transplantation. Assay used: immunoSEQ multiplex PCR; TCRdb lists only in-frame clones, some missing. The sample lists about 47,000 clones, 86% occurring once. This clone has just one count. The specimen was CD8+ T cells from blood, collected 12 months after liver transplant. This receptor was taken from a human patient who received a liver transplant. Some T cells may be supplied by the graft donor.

CDR3 DNA: TGTGCCAGCAGCGACCCTAGCGGGAGAATAGATACGCAGTATTTT. It specifies CASSDPSGRIDTQYF. The rearrangement links TRBV9 to TRBJ2-3, with TRBD2 matching over 10 bases. After removal of 3 bases from V and 5 bases from J, the junction contained 6 bases not matched to a gene. Germline V gene data show CDR1 as SGDLS and CDR2 as YYNGEE. CDR3 size: 15 residues.